These 32 T cell receptor beta chains share one sample of origin, sequenced in a study of blood T cell repertoires in COVID-19. Libraries were prepared by immunoSEQ multiplex PCR; TCRdb keeps only in-frame clonotypes and omits some of them. The sample gives over 300,000 clones, around 90% of which show up once; about 6.8% is in the top ten. The sample comprised peripheral blood. Receptors originate from a man between 18 and 29 years old with active or convalescent COVID-19.

The CDR3 nucleotides are TGTGCCAGCAGCAACGTCGGACTAGCGGGAGGGCCGGGGGCAGATACGCAGTATTTT. Residues: CASSNVGLAGGPGADTQYF. V usage is TRBV4-2 and J usage is TRBJ2-3; 15 bases fit TRBD2. Germline values: CDR1 LGHNA, CDR2 YNFKEQ. The CDR3 totals 19 residues. V trimming: 5 bases; J trimming: 4 bases; junction bases outside the gene matches: 13.

A single count supports this clone. A read error may produce the germline difference seen at one junction end. This chain joins TRBV7-7 and TRBJ2-5; 8 bases agree with TRBD1. CDR3 length: 15 residues. The V gene's germline CDR1 is SSHAT and CDR2 FNYEAQ (reference sequence). As DNA, the CDR3 is TGTGCTAGCAGTCCAGTCAGGGACAGGCCCGAGACCCAGTACTTC. Its protein product is CASSPVRDRPETQYF.

The chain recombines TRBV19 with TRBJ2-7; 7 bases fit TRBD1. Germline loops: CDR1 LNHDA, CDR2 SQIVND (reference sequence). The V and J ends lost 0 bases and 3 bases, in that order; junction bases with no gene match: 5. The CDR3 totals 15 residues. Written as DNA, the CDR3 is TGTGCCAGTAGTATAGAAAGGGGGCTCTTCTACGAGCAGTACTTC. As protein: CASSIERGLFYEQYF.

The chain has TRBV19 and TRBJ2-1, with D tentatively TRBD1 (6 bases). This CDR3 comprises 17 residues. Germline CDR1 reads LNHDA; CDR2 reads SQIVND (reference sequence). V lost 0 bases and J 4 bases, leaving 16 bases between the germline ends. The CDR3 DNA is TGTGCCAGTAGTATAGATCAGCAGGGGACCTTGTACAATGAGCAGTTCTTC. This encodes CASSIDQQGTLYNEQFF.

In nucleotides, the CDR3 is TGTGCCAGCAGCTTAGCCGCTAGCGAACACTCCTACGAGCAGTACTTC. It translates to CASSLAASEHSYEQYF. The chain combines TRBV7-9 with TRBJ2-7, with a tentative D call TRBD2 (6 bases). The germline gives CDR1 SEHNR, CDR2 FQNEAQ (reference sequence). V was pared by 0 bases and J by 0 bases, with 12 bases between. The CDR3 has 16 amino acids.

This chain uses TRBV24-1 with TRBJ2-1; D is uncertain. Germline-derived CDR1 and CDR2 are KGHDR and SFDVKD. V lost 6 bases and J 4 bases, leaving 9 bases between the germline ends. This CDR3 spans 13 amino acids. CDR3 sequence reads: CATSTGRYNEQFF. The CDR3 DNA reads TGTGCCACCAGTACTGGGCGATACAATGAGCAGTTCTTC.

The V gene is TRBV28, the J gene TRBJ2-7; tentative D call: TRBD1 (6 bases). Trimming removed 1 base at V and 3 bases at J, with 13 bases between. The CDR3 loop spans 15 amino acids. Germline CDR1 and CDR2: MDHEN and SYDVKM. In nucleotides, the CDR3 is TGTGCCAGCAGTTTATCGCAGGGGAGTAGCTACGAGCAGTACTTC. This sequence encodes CASSLSQGSSYEQYF.

This rearrangement joins TRBV5-6 to TRBJ2-1, with D tentatively TRBD2 (6 bases). Trimming stripped 4 bases from V and 10 bases from J, with 18 bases between. This CDR3 region has 14 residues. Looked up from germline, CDR1 is SGHDT and CDR2 is YYEEEE. CDR3 DNA sequence: TGTGCCAGCAGCGGGGAGGCCCGGCCGGGGGAGCAGTTCTTC. It translates to CASSGEARPGEQFF.

With respect to this clone: The same CDR3 can be traced to other DNA sequences in this sample. The rearrangement links TRBV24-1 to TRBJ1-4; 10 bases agree with TRBD1. Germline CDR1 KGHDR, CDR2 SFDVKD. Unmatched junction bases numbered 2, after V lost 3 bases and J lost 5 bases. This CDR3 has 15 residues. This CDR3 reads CATSDGGQGNEKLFF. The CDR3 nucleotides read TGTGCCACCAGTGATGGGGGACAGGGGAATGAAAAACTGTTTTTT.

Of note for this clone: In the same sample, other DNA sequences code for this CDR3. CDR3 region: CASYPGTGAYEQYF. The DNA of the CDR3 is TGTGCCAGCTACCCCGGGACAGGGGCCTACGAGCAGTACTTC. This chain uses TRBV5-6 with TRBJ2-7, with TRBD1 matching 10 bases. This CDR3 is 14 amino acids long. In germline, CDR1 is SGHDT, CDR2 YYEEEE. V shed 7 bases, J shed 2 bases, and the junction held 6 bases outside the gene matches.

The CDR3 loop is CASSETLAGGTDTQYF. The CDR3 bases are TGTGCCAGCAGTGAAACCCTAGCGGGAGGAACAGATACGCAGTATTTT. The chain uses TRBV6-1 and TRBJ2-3; 11 nucleotides line up with TRBD2. This CDR3 has 16 residues. CDR1 and CDR2 (germline): MNHNS, SASEGT. V shed 2 bases and J 3 bases; nucleotides not matched to a gene: 4.

V is TRBV28 and J is TRBJ1-1, with 10 bases lining up with TRBD1. This CDR3 has 14 residues. From germline, CDR1 is MDHEN and CDR2 SYDVKM. J gave up 1 base and V 5 bases, and 1 base lay outside the gene matches. The CDR3 region has the DNA TGTGCCAGCAGTCGACAGGGGGCGAACACTGAAGCTTTCTTT. Amino acid sequence: CASSRQGANTEAFF.

The chain has TRBV29-1 and TRBJ2-4, with D possibly being TRBD2 (5 bases). V was cut by 6 bases and J by 6 bases, with 9 bases left in between. The CDR3 loop spans 11 amino acids. Germline CDR1 and CDR2: SQVTM and ANQGSEA. CDR3 coding DNA: TGCAGCGTGCTAGCTATAAACATTCAGTACTTC. This sequence encodes CSVLAINIQYF.

The J gene is TRBJ1-2, the V gene TRBV7-9, with 7 bases fitting TRBD1. The CDR3 has 13 amino acids. V shed 7 bases and J 4 bases; nucleotides not matched to a gene: 6. The germline V gene encodes CDR1 SEHNR and CDR2 FQNEAQ (reference sequence). The CDR3 bases are TGTGCCAGCACCATGACAGGGAGCTATGGCTACACCTTC. This encodes CASTMTGSYGYTF.

This clone appeared a single time. The chain employs TRBV5-8 and TRBJ2-7, with TRBD2 matching over 9 bases. The CDR3 totals 15 residues. With V trimmed by 1 base and J by 2 bases, 4 bases remained unmatched. CDR1 is SGHTS and CDR2 is YDEGEE in the germline V gene. The CDR3 sequence is CASSLYGGRAYEQYF. As DNA, the CDR3 is TGTGCCAGCAGCTTGTACGGCGGGAGGGCCTACGAGCAGTACTTC.

CDR3 nucleotide sequence: TGTGCCAGCAGTCCGGGACAGCCATATAATTCACCCCTCCACTTT. This gives the protein CASSPGQPYNSPLHF. The rearrangement uses TRBV6-5 and TRBJ1-6, with TRBD1 identical over 7 bases. V trimming: 5 bases; J trimming: 4 bases; junction bases outside the gene matches: 5. Germline V lookup: CDR1 MNHEY, CDR2 SVGAGI. The CDR3 consists of 15 residues.

The J gene is TRBJ2-1, the V gene TRBV7-3, with D perhaps TRBD2 (5 bases). This CDR3 is built from 14 residues. V lost 1 base to trimming and J lost 4 bases, with 8 bases between them. From germline, CDR1 is SGHTA and CDR2 FQGTGA. The CDR3 protein is CASSLIGGYNEQFF. CDR3 DNA sequence: TGTGCCAGCAGCTTAATTGGAGGATACAATGAGCAGTTCTTC.

V is TRBV13 and J is TRBJ2-1, with 7 positions matching TRBD2. CDR1 and CDR2 from the germline V gene are PRHDT and FYEKMQ (reference sequence). J was trimmed by 9 bases and V by 3 bases; bases with no gene match: 11. The CDR3 runs to 15 residues. Here the CDR3 reads CASSFQGGSVGEQFF. The CDR3 DNA reads TGTGCCAGCAGCTTCCAGGGCGGGAGCGTCGGTGAGCAGTTCTTC.

V gene TRBV7-6 combines with J gene TRBJ2-5; a possible D gene is TRBD2 (6 bases). Looked up from germline, CDR1 is SGHVS and CDR2 is FNYEAQ. Trimming left V 1 base short and J 0 bases short, with 9 bases between. The CDR3 contains 15 residues. The CDR3 DNA reads TGTGCCAGCAGCTTAGGGGGGGTGCACCAAGAGACCCAGTACTTC. Translated: CASSLGGVHQETQYF.

The chain combines TRBV5-6 with TRBJ2-3, with 14 bases lining up with TRBD2. CDR1 and CDR2 from the germline V gene are SGHDT and YYEEEE. CDR3 length: 18 amino acids. V was clipped by 4 bases and J by 2 bases; unmatched bases: 9. CDR3 DNA: TGTGCCAGCAGCAACGGACTAGCGGGGGGACTGAACACAGATACGCAGTATTTT. This codes for CASSNGLAGGLNTDTQYF. Supplemented by reference TRBV5-6 and TRBJ2-3, the full variable domain reads DAGVTQSPTHLIKTRGQQVTLRCSPKSGHDTVSWYQQALGQGPQFIFQYYEEEERQRGNFPDRFSGHQFPNYSSELNVNALLLGDSALYLCASSNGLAGGLNTDTQYFGPGTRLTVL.

The V gene is TRBV6-2 or TRBV6-3, the J gene TRBJ2-5; a weak D match, TRBD1 (5 bases). The CDR3 has 13 amino acids. Trimming removed 6 bases from V and 3 bases from J, with 11 bases in between. CDR1 is MNHEY, CDR2 SVGEGT, per germline. The CDR3, as DNA: TGTGCCAGCAGCTCAAGGGGAAAAGAGACCCAGTACTTC. Translated, it gives CASSSRGKETQYF.

Comments on this clone: The identical CDR3 is also encoded by other nucleotide sequences in the sample. CDR3 in amino acids: CASSPGTGVEKLFF. The CDR3 DNA sequence: TGTGCCAGCTCCCCCGGGACAGGGGTTGAAAAACTGTTTTTT. The chain links TRBV18 to TRBJ1-4; 10 nucleotides line up with TRBD1. CDR1 is KGHSH, CDR2 LQKENI, per germline. The CDR3 extends over 14 amino acids. After removal of 6 bases from V and 7 bases from J, the junction contained 5 bases not matched to a gene.

The chain employs TRBV19 and TRBJ1-6, with TRBD1 matching 7 bases. The CDR3 length is 14 residues. The V segment lost 5 bases and the J segment 7 bases; nucleotides outside the gene matches: 5. Germline V CDR1 and CDR2: LNHDA, SQIVND (reference sequence). The CDR3 protein is CASSVTGLNSPLHF. The CDR3 region has the DNA TGTGCCAGTAGTGTGACAGGGCTGAATTCACCCCTCCACTTT.

Only one count was recorded for this clone. In nucleotides, the CDR3 is TGTGCCAGCAGGCGGGACTTCTCCTATAATTCACCCCTCCACTTT. Encoded protein: CASRRDFSYNSPLHF. The J gene is TRBJ1-6, the V gene TRBV14; a weak D match, TRBD1 (5 bases). The germline V gene encodes CDR1 SGHDN and CDR2 FVKESK. The CDR3 runs to 15 residues. Trimming took 6 bases from V and 0 from J, leaving 9 bases between them. Using reference TRBV14 and TRBJ1-6 for the parts outside the CDR3, the full variable domain is EAGVTQFPSHSVIEKGQTVTLRCDPISGHDNLYWYRRVMGKEIKFLLHFVKESKQDESGMPNNRFLAERTGGTYSTLKVQPAELEDSGVYFCASRRDFSYNSPLHFGNGTRLTVT.

This chain uses TRBV6-4 with TRBJ1-4, with a weak D call TRBD1 (6 bases). V dropped 4 bases and J dropped 0 bases, with 15 bases sitting between them. This CDR3 comprises 17 residues. CDR1 MRHNA and CDR2 SNTAGT come from the germline V gene. The CDR3 nucleotides read TGTGCCAGCAGTGCTAGACAGGCTGGCCCAACTAATGAAAAACTGTTTTTT. Translating gives CASSARQAGPTNEKLFF.

V is TRBV9 and J is TRBJ2-1, with 8 bases fitting TRBD2. The germline V gene has CDR1 SGDLS and CDR2 YYNGEE. The CDR3 is 15 amino acids. V gave up 4 bases and J gave up 5 bases; unmatched junction bases: 8. CDR3 nucleotides: TGTGCCAGCAGCCGGGGACTAGGGGGAAACAATGAGCAGTTCTTC. It codes for CASSRGLGGNNEQFF. The whole variable domain, filled in from reference TRBV9 and TRBJ2-1, reads DSGVTQTPKHLITATGQRVTLRCSPRSGDLSVYWYQQSLDQGLQFLIQYYNGEERAKGNILERFSAQQFPDLHSELNLSSLELGDSALYFCASSRGLGGNNEQFFGPGTRLTVL.

The chain joins TRBV27 to TRBJ1-4; D possibly corresponds to TRBD1 (6 bases). Germline lookup yields CDR1 MNHEY and CDR2 SMNVEV (reference sequence). This CDR3 spans 12 amino acids. V shed 11 bases and J shed 8 bases, with 15 bases lying between them. The CDR3 loop reads CAAGAGGEKLFF. CDR3 coding DNA: TGTGCCGCAGGGGCGGGCGGGGAAAAACTGTTTTTT.

Of note for this clone: The same CDR3 also results from other DNA sequences found in this sample. V usage is TRBV28 and J usage is TRBJ1-6; D remains ambiguous. V dropped 3 bases and J dropped 0 bases, with 6 bases sitting between them. This CDR3 is built from 15 residues. Germline assignment: CDR1 MDHEN and CDR2 SYDVKM. The CDR3 loop is CASSFSGSYNSPLHF. The CDR3 nucleotides read TGTGCCAGCAGTTTTTCCGGCTCCTATAATTCACCCCTCCACTTT. Full variable domain (remainder filled in from reference TRBV28 and TRBJ1-6): DVKVTQSSRYLVKRTGEKVFLECVQDMDHENMFWYRQDPGLGLRLIYFSYDVKMKEKGDIPEGYSVSREKKERFSLILESASTNQTSMYLCASSFSGSYNSPLHFGNGTRLTVT.

The V gene is TRBV4-2, the J gene TRBJ2-7, with 7 bases lining up with TRBD2. Losses at the gene ends were 0 bases for V and 0 bases for J; bases not matched to a gene: 11. The CDR3 length is 18 residues. Per germline, CDR1 LGHNA and CDR2 YNFKEQ. The CDR3 here is CASSQDVTSEHLSYEQYF. CDR3 nucleotides: TGTGCCAGCAGCCAAGACGTTACTAGCGAACACCTCTCCTACGAGCAGTACTTC.

The rearrangement joins TRBV5-6 to TRBJ2-3; 9 bases agree with TRBD2. V lost 2 bases, J lost 4 bases, and 8 bases stayed unmatched. Germline-derived CDR1 and CDR2 are SGHDT and YYEEEE. This CDR3 spans 16 amino acids. DNA of the CDR3: TGTGCCAGCAGCTTTCGCTCTAGCGGGGAAGCAGATACGCAGTATTTT. Its protein is CASSFRSSGEADTQYF.

The chain carries TRBV2 and TRBJ2-3; TRBD1 matches at 10 bases. This CDR3 comprises 15 residues. J lost 3 bases, V lost 6 bases, and 6 bases had no gene match. Germline assignment: CDR1 SNHLY and CDR2 FYNNEI. For the CDR3, the DNA is TGTGCCAGCAGCATGACAGGGGGCACGACAGATACGCAGTATTTT. As protein: CASSMTGGTTDTQYF. Combining the CDR3 with reference TRBV2 and TRBJ2-3 gives the whole variable domain EPEVTQTPSHQVTQMGQEVILRCVPISNHLYFYWYRQILGQKVEFLVSFYNNEISEKSEIFDDQFSVERPDGSNFTLKIRSTKLEDSAMYFCASSMTGGTTDTQYFGPGTRLTVL.

The genes are TRBV7-3 and TRBJ2-1; 8 bases map to TRBD1. From germline, CDR1 is SGHTA and CDR2 FQGTGA. The CDR3 is 18 residues long. V dropped 5 bases and J dropped 4; count of bases not matched to a gene: 16. The CDR3 DNA reads TGTGCCAGCAGCACCAAATCCCGGACAGGGTCTAGGTACAATGAGCAGTTCTTC. Its protein product is CASSTKSRTGSRYNEQFF. The full variable domain, completed using reference TRBV7-3 and TRBJ2-1, is GAGVSQTPSNKVTEKGKYVELRCDPISGHTALYWYRQSLGQGPEFLIYFQGTGAADDSGLPNDRFFAVRPEGSVSTLKIQRTERGDSAVYLCASSTKSRTGSRYNEQFFGPGTRLTVL.